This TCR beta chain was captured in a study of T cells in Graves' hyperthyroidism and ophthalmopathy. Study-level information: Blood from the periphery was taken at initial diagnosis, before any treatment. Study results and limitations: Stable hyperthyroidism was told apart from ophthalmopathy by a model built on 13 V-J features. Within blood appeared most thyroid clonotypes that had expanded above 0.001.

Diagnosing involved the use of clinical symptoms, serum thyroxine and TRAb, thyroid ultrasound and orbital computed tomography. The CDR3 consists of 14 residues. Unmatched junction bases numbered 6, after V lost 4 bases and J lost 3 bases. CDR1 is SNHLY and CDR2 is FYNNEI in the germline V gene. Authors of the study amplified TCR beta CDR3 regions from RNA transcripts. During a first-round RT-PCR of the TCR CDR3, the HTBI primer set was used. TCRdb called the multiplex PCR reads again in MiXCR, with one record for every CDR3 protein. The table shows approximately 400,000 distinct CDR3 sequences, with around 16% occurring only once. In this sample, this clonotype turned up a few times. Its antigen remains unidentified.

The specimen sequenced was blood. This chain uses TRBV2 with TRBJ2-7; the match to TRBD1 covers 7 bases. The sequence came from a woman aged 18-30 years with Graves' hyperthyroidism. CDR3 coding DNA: TGTGCCAGCAGTGGACCCGGGACAGACTACGAGCAGTACTTC. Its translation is CASSGPGTDYEQYF.